This T cell receptor (beta chain) is from a study of blood T cell repertoires in COVID-19. Across the whole study: From T cells, B-cell-depleted T cells, or PBMCs came the material, which was cDNA or gDNA.

CDR1 SGHRS and CDR2 YFSETQ come from the germline V gene. V shed 1 base, J shed 5 bases, and the junction held 5 bases outside the gene matches. CDR3 length: 15 amino acids. Assay: immunoSEQ multiplex PCR; the TCRdb copy retains only in-frame clones and omits some. In the table there are roughly 99,000 clones, approximately 85% of which are singletons. This clone was picked up a small number of times. The rearrangement links TRBV5-1 to TRBJ2-7; TRBD2 aligns across 11 bases. The sequence was collected from a woman of 80 years or more with active or convalescent COVID-19. The specimen sequenced was peripheral blood. DNA for the CDR3: TGCGCCAGCAGCTTGAAACTAGCGGGAGAGGACGAGCAGTACTTC. Amino acids: CASSLKLAGEDEQYF.